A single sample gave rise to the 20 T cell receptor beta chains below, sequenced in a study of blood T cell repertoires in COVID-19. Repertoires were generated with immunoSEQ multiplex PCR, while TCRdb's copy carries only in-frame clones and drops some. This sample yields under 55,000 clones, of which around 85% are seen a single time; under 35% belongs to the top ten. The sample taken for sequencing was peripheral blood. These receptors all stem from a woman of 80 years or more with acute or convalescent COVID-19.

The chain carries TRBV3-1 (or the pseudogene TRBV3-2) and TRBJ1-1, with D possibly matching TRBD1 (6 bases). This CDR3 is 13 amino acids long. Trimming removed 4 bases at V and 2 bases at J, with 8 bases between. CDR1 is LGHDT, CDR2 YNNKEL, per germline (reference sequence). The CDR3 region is CASSRGQNTEAFF. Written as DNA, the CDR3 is TGTGCCAGCAGCCGGGGACAAAACACTGAAGCTTTCTTT.

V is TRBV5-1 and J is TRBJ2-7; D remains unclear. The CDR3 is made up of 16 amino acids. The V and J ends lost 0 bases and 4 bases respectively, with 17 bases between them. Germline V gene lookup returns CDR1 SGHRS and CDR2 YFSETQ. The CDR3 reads CASSLGLRPGSYEQYF. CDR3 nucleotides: TGCGCCAGCAGCTTGGGGTTACGACCCGGGTCGTACGAGCAGTACTTC.

The CDR3 nucleotides read TGTGCCAGCAGTGAAAACCCCACAGGGAATCAGCCCCAGCATTTT. This encodes CASSENPTGNQPQHF. This chain uses TRBV2 with TRBJ1-5; weak D call: TRBD1 (6 bases). Deletions cut 2 bases from V and 4 bases from J, with 12 bases between. Germline V gives CDR1 SNHLY, CDR2 FYNNEI. The CDR3 has 15 residues.

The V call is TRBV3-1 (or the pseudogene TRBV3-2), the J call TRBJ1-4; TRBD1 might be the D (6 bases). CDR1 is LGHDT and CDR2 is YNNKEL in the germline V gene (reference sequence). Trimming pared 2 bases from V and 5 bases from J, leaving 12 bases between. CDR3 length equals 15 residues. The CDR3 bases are TGTGCCAGCAGCCAACCGGGACATCTCAATGAAAAACTGTTTTTT. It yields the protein CASSQPGHLNEKLFF.

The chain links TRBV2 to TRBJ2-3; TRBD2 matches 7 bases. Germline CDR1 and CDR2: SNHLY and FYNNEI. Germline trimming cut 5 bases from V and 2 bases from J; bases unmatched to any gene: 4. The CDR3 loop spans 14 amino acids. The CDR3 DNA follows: TGTGCCAGCAGTAGCGGGACCCTCACAGATACGCAGTATTTT. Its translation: CASSSGTLTDTQYF.

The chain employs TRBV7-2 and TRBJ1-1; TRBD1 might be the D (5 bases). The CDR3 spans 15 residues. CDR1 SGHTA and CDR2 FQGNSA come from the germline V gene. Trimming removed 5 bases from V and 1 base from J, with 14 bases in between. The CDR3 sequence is CASSPRQFQNTEAFF. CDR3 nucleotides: TGTGCCAGCAGCCCCCGACAGTTCCAGAACACTGAAGCTTTCTTT. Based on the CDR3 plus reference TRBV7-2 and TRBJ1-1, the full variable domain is GAGVSQSPSNKVTEKGKDVELRCDPISGHTALYWYRQSLGQGLEFLIYFQGNSAPDKSGLPSDRFSAERTGGSVSTLTIQRTQQEDSAVYLCASSPRQFQNTEAFFGQGTRLTVV.

CDR3 amino acids: CASSFGGIGNTGELFF. The CDR3 DNA reads TGCGCCAGCAGCTTTGGCGGGATAGGGAACACCGGGGAGCTGTTTTTT. This chain joins TRBV5-1 and TRBJ2-2; D may be TRBD2 (6 bases). Germline CDR1 SGHRS, CDR2 YFSETQ. With 2 bases removed from V and 1 base from J, the gap between germline ends came to 12 bases. The CDR3 has 16 amino acids. The full variable domain, in which reference TRBV5-1 and TRBJ2-2 provide the parts outside the CDR3, is KAGVTQTPRYLIKTRGQQVTLSCSPISGHRSVSWYQQTPGQGLQFLFEYFSETQRNKGNFPGRFSGRQFSNSRSEMNVSTLELGDSALYLCASSFGGIGNTGELFFGEGSRLTVL.

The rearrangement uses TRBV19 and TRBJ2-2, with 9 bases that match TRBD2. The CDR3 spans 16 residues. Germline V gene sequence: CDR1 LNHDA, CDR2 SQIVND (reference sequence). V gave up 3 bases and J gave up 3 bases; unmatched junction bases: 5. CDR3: CASSIVRGRDTGELFF. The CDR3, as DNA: TGTGCCAGTAGTATCGTTCGCGGGAGGGACACCGGGGAGCTGTTTTTT.

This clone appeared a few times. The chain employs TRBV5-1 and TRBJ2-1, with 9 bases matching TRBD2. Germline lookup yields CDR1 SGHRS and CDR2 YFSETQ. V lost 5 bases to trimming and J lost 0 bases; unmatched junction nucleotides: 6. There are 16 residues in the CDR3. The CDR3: CASRVAGVGSYNEQFF. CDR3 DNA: TGCGCCAGCAGGGTAGCGGGAGTGGGCTCCTACAATGAGCAGTTCTTC.

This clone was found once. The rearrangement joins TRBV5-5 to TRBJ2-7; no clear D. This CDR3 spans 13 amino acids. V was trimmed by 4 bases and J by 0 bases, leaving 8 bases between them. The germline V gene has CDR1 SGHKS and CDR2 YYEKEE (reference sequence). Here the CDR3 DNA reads TGTGCCAGCAGCCAAGAGGTCTCCTACGAGCAGTACTTC. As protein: CASSQEVSYEQYF.

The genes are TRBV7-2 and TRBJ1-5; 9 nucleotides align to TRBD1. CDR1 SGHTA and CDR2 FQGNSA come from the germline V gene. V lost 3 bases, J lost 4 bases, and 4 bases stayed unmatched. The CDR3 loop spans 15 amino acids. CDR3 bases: TGTGCCAGCAGCTTTGGACAGGGGCGAAATCAGCCCCAGCATTTT. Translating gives CASSFGQGRNQPQHF.

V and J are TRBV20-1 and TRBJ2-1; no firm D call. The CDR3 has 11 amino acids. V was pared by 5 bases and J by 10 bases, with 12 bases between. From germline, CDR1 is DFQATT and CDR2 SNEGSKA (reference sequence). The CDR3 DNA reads TGCAGTGCTTCCAAGACACCCGAGCAGTTCTTC. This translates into CSASKTPEQFF.

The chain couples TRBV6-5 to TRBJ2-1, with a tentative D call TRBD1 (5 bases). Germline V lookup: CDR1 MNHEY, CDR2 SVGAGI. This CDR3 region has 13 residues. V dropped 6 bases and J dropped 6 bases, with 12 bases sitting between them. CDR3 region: CASSVGHVNEQFF. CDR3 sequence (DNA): TGTGCCAGCAGCGTGGGGCATGTCAATGAGCAGTTCTTC.

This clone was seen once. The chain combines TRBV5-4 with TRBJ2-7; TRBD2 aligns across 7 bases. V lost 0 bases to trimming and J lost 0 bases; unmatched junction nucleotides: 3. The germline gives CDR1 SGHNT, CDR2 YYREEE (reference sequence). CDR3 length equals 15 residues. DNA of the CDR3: TGTGCCAGCAGCTTGGGGGGCGGGAGCTCCTACGAGCAGTACTTC. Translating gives CASSLGGGSSYEQYF.

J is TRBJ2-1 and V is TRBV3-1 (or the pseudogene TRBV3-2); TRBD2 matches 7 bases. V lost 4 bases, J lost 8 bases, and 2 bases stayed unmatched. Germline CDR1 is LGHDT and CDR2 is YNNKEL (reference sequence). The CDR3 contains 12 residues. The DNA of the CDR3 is TGTGCCAGCAGCCGCGGGGGACATGAGCAGTTCTTC. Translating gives CASSRGGHEQFF.

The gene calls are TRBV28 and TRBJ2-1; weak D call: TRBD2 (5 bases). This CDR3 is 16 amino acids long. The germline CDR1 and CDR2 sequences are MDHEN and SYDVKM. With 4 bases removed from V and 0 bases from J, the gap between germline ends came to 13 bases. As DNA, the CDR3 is TGTGCCAGCAGTTCCGCCTCTAGCTCCTCCTACAATGAGCAGTTCTTC. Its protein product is CASSSASSSSYNEQFF.

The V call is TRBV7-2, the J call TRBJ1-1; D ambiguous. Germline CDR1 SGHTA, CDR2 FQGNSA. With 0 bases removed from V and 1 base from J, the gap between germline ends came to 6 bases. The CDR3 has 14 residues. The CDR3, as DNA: TGTGCCAGCAGCTTAGCCTACGAGAACACTGAAGCTTTCTTT. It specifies CASSLAYENTEAFF.

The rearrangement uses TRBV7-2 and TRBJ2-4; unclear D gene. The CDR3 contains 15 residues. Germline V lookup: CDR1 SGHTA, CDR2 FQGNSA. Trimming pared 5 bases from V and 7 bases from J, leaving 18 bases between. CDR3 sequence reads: CASSLPGSLRNIQYF. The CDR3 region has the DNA TGTGCCAGCAGCCTCCCCGGGTCCCTCCGGAACATTCAGTACTTC.

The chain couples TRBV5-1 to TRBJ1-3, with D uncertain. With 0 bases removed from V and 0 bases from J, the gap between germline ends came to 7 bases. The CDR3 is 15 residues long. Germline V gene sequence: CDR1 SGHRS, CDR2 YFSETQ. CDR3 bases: TGCGCCAGCAGCTTGGATGTCAACTCTGGAAACACCATATATTTT. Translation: CASSLDVNSGNTIYF. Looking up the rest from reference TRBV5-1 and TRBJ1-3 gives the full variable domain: KAGVTQTPRYLIKTRGQQVTLSCSPISGHRSVSWYQQTPGQGLQFLFEYFSETQRNKGNFPGRFSGRQFSNSRSEMNVSTLELGDSALYLCASSLDVNSGNTIYFGEGSWLTVV.

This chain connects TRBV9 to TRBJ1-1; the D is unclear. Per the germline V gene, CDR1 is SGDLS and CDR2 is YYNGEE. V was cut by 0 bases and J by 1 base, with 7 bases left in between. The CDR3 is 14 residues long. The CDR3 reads CASSVDPRNTEAFF. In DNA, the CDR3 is TGTGCCAGCAGCGTAGATCCTAGGAACACTGAAGCTTTCTTT.